These 9 T cell receptor beta chains originate from one sample sequenced in a study of CD8 T cells in ankylosing spondylitis. Each CDR3 protein is one row after TCRdb ran MiXCR on the 5' RACE reads. This sample has nearly 250,000 distinct CDR3 sequences; around 32% occur once, and the top ten carry approximately 4.4%. Sequences were obtained from blood, either unsorted or a sorted T cell fraction (not recorded which). The origin of the receptors is a male donor with ankylosing spondylitis or in good health (not recorded which).

This clonotype was counted many times. Written as DNA, the CDR3 is TGCAGTGCTGGCATAGCTTTGGTGACAGATACGCAGTATTTT. It translates to CSAGIALVTDTQYF. J is TRBJ2-3 and V is TRBV20-1; D unclear. The V gene lost 5 bases and the J gene lost 3 bases, with 15 bases spanning the gap. This CDR3 region has 14 residues. CDR1 is DFQATT and CDR2 is SNEGSKA in the germline V gene (reference sequence).

This clonotype was detected a few times. The chain recombines TRBV20-1 with TRBJ1-6; D gene uncertain. Germline V gene lookup returns CDR1 DFQATT and CDR2 SNEGSKA (reference sequence). V was clipped by 0 bases and J by 0 bases, with 9 bases between them. The CDR3 has 16 residues. The CDR3 protein is CSARDGGSSYNSPLHF. CDR3 nucleotide sequence: TGCAGTGCTAGAGACGGTGGAAGCTCCTATAATTCACCCCTCCACTTT.

The chain joins TRBV12-2 to TRBJ2-3; the table's D call of TRBD1 was not tested on the DNA. TRBV12-2 is noted as a pseudogene. The CDR3 is 17 residues long. CDR3 protein: CASRLGAYSGSADTQYF. CDR3 in DNA: TGTGCAAGTCGCTTAGGAGCCTACTCCGGGAGTGCAGATACGCAGTATTTT.

The V and J genes are TRBV20-1 and TRBJ1-1; 9 nucleotides agree with TRBD1. V was clipped by 0 bases and J by 4 bases; unmatched bases: 6. Germline V gives CDR1 DFQATT, CDR2 SNEGSKA (reference sequence). The CDR3 totals 15 residues. The CDR3 loop is CSAREGTGFGTEAFF. The CDR3 region has the DNA TGCAGTGCTAGAGAAGGGACAGGGTTTGGCACTGAAGCTTTCTTT.

CDR3 loop: CASTQGIYSNQPQHF. The CDR3 DNA sequence: TGTGCCAGCACTCAAGGGATATATAGCAATCAGCCCCAGCATTTT. V gene TRBV6-8 combines with J gene TRBJ1-5; the D is unclear. The CDR3 sequence is 15 residues long. Trimming left V 7 bases short and J 0 bases short, with 13 bases between. Germline CDR1 and CDR2: MNHGY and SAAAGT.

The CDR3 here is CASSLFLGLAGGRQETQYF. Here the CDR3 DNA reads TGTGCCAGCAGCTTATTTCTGGGACTAGCGGGGGGCCGTCAAGAGACCCAGTACTTC. This chain links TRBV11-1 with TRBJ2-5; 15 bases map to TRBD2. The CDR3 is made up of 19 amino acids. Germline CDR1 SGHAT, CDR2 FQDESV (reference sequence). Trimming at V came to 2 bases and at J to 2 bases, leaving 9 bases not matched to a gene.

The chain couples TRBV30 to TRBJ2-7; D is tentatively TRBD1 or TRBD2 (5 bases each). V lost 4 bases, J lost 2 bases, and 9 bases lay in between. The CDR3 contains 12 residues. Germline CDR1 and CDR2: GTSNPN and SVGIG (reference sequence). The CDR3 protein is CAWTRGPYEQYF. DNA of the CDR3: TGTGCCTGGACCCGGGGCCCCTACGAGCAGTACTTC. Looking up the rest from reference TRBV30 and TRBJ2-7 gives the full variable domain: SQTIHQWPATLVQPVGSPLSLECTVEGTSNPNLYWYRQAAGRGLQLLFYSVGIGQISSEVPQNLSASRPQDRQFILSSKKLLLSDSGFYLCAWTRGPYEQYFGPGTRLTVT.

This chain connects TRBV7-9 to TRBJ1-2, with D maybe TRBD1 (5 bases). Germline values: CDR1 SEHNR, CDR2 FQNEAQ (reference sequence). Deletions cut 5 bases from V and 4 bases from J, with 8 bases between. The CDR3 has 12 amino acids. This CDR3 is CASSPDSYGYTF. CDR3 sequence (DNA): TGTGCCAGCAGCCCCGACAGCTATGGCTACACCTTC.

This clonotype was observed at least ten times. The chain employs TRBV10-3 and TRBJ2-7; 12 nucleotides line up with TRBD2. Germline V gene data show CDR1 as ENHRY and CDR2 as SYGVKD. V lost 4 bases, J lost 2 bases, and 3 bases stayed unmatched. This CDR3 contains 15 residues. CDR3 in DNA: TGTGCCATCAGTGGGGGACTAGCGGGCCCCTACGAGCAGTACTTC. Translated, it gives CAISGGLAGPYEQYF.